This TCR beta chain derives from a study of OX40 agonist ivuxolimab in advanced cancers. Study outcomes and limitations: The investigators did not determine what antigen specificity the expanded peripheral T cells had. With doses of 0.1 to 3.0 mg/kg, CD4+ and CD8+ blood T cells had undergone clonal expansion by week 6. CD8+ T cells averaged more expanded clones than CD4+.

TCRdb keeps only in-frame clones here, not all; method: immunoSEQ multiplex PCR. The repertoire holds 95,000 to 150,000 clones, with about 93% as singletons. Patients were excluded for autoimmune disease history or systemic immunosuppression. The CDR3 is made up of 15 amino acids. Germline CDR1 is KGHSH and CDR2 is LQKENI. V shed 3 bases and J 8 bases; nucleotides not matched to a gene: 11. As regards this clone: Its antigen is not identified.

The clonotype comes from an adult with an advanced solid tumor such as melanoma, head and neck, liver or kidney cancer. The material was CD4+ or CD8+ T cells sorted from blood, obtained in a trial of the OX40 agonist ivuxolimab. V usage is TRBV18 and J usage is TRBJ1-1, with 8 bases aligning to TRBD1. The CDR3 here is CASSPSRQGKDEAFF. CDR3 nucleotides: TGTGCCAGCTCACCTAGCCGACAGGGGAAGGACGAAGCTTTCTTT.